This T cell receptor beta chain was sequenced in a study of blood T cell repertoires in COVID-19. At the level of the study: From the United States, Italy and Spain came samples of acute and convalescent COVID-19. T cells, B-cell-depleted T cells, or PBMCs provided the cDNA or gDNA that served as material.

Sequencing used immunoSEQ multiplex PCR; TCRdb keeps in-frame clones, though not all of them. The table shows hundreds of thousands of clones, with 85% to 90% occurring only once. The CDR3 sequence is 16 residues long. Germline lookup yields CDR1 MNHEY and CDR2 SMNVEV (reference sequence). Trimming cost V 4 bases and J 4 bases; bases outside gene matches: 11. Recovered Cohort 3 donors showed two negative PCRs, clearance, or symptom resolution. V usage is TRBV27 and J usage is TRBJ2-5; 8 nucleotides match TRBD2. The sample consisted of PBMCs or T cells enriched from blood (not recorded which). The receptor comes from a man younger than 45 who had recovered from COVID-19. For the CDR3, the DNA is TGTGCCAGCAGTTCTTGGGAGCGGGGGAGAGCAGAGACCCAGTACTTC. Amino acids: CASSSWERGRAETQYF.